Following are 5 T cell receptor beta chains from one sample sequenced in a study of T cells in women clearing cervical HPV infection. Assay: immunoSEQ multiplex PCR; the TCRdb copy retains only in-frame clones and omits some. Here the sample table reports some 11,000 clones. The material sequenced was blood buffy coat. These TCRs come from a woman between 18 and 75 years old with a cervical HPV16 infection that either progressed to CIN3+ or cleared (not recorded which).

To note about this clone: The read falls 3 residues short of the CDR3 end, and the missing part is taken from the germline J gene. The chain employs TRBV18 and TRBJ1-1; TRBD1 matches 9 bases. CDR3 size: 15 residues. In germline, CDR1 is KGHSH, CDR2 LQKENI. Incomplete CDR3 DNA: TGTGCCAGCTCACCAGGACAGGGGATGCTAGAGACC. Its translation: CASSPGQGMLET. The CDR3 as a whole reads CASSPGQGMLETAFF.

In the case of this clone: Sequencing ends 3 residues short of the CDR3 end; the germline J gene provides the rest. This chain uses TRBV6-1 with TRBJ2-5; D remains ambiguous. CDR3 length: 13 residues. Per germline, CDR1 MNHNS and CDR2 SASEGT. Trimming took 1 base from V and 5 from J, leaving 8 bases between them. The sequenced part of the CDR3 DNA is TGTGCCAGCAGTGAAGTCTGGGCCGAGACC. Protein: CASSEVWAET. The complete CDR3 sequence is CASSEVWAETQYF.

On this clone itself: The read stops 3 residues short of the end of the CDR3; the missing end is completed from the germline J gene. The chain employs TRBV11-1 and TRBJ1-1, with no clear D. The CDR3 runs to 13 residues. The ends were cut back, 5 bases at V and 1 base at J, with 8 bases in the middle. In germline, CDR1 is SGHAT, CDR2 FQDESV (reference sequence). The CDR3 here is CASSASRNTEAFF. The CDR3 bases that were read are TGTGCCAGCAGCGCAAGTAGGAACACTGAA.

Note on this clone: The sequenced fragment ends 3 residues before the CDR3 boundary, so the rest is inferred from the germline J gene. The chain links TRBV19 to TRBJ2-1; 10 nucleotides agree with TRBD2. V lost 5 bases and J lost 5; bases outside the gene matches: 3. CDR3 size: 14 residues. Germline lookup yields CDR1 LNHDA and CDR2 SQIVND (reference sequence). Partial CDR3 DNA: TGTGCCAGTAGTCCCCTAGCGGGGGACAATGAG. Encoded protein: CASSPLAGDNE. In full, the CDR3 reads CASSPLAGDNEQFF.

With respect to this clone: The read terminates 3 residues before the CDR3 end, so the remaining end is supplied by the germline J gene. This rearrangement joins TRBV2 to TRBJ1-6; D possibly corresponds to TRBD1 (5 bases). This CDR3 region has 16 residues. V was shortened by 6 bases and J by 0 bases, with 12 bases between the two germline ends. In germline, CDR1 is SNHLY, CDR2 FYNNEI. The part of the CDR3 DNA that was read is TGTGCCAGCAGGGAGACAGAGAGCTCCTATAATTCACCC. Its protein product is CASRETESSYNSP. In full, the CDR3 is CASRETESSYNSPLHF.